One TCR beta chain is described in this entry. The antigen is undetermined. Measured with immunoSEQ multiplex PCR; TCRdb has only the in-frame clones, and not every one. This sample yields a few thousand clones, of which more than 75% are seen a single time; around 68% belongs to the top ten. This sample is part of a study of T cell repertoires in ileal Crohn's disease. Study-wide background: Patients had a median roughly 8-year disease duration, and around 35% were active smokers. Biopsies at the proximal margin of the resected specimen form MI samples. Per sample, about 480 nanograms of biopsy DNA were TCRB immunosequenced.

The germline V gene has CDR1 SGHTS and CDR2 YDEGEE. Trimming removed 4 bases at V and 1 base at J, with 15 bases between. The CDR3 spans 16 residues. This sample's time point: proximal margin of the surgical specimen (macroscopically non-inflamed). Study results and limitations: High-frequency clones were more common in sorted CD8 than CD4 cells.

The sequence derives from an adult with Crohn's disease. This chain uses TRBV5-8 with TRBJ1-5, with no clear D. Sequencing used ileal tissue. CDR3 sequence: CASSREQAGSNQPQHF. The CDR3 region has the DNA TGTGCCAGCAGCCGGGAGCAGGCCGGGAGCAATCAGCCCCAGCATTTT.